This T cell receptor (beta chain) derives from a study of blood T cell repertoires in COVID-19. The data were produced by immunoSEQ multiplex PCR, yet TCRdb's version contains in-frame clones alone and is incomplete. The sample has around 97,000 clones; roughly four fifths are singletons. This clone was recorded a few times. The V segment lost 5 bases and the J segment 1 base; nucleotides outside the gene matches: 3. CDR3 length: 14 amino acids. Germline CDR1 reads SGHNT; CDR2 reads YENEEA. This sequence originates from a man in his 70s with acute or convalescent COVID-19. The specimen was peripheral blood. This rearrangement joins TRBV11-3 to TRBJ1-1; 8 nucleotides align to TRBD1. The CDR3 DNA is TGTGCCAGCAGCCGGACAGGGACGAACACTGAAGCTTTCTTT. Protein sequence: CASSRTGTNTEAFF.